This section outlines one T cell receptor beta chain sequence together with its context. What antigen it recognizes has not been identified. No base quality values were provided; no much bigger clone lies one nucleotide off. TCRbeta CDR3 regions were amplified from genomic DNA using the immunoSEQ Assay, a bias-controlled multiplex PCR. The source study handled its data this way. The number of nucleated cells in each sample was estimated by amplification of reference gene primers within the assay. To quantify the absolute abundance of each unique TCRbeta CDR3 rearrangement, sequence reads were collapsed and filtered. For each sample, productive Simpson clonality was calculated as the square root of Simpson's diversity index over productive rearrangements. TCRdb provides this immuneACCESS table in a form limited to in-frame rearrangements. Some clones are lacking; in checked studies, under half of them reflect an unresolved V gene, and why the rest are absent is not known. V, J and clone size are those of that table, while D and trimming were read from the DNA. Recorded for this sample are roughly 200,000 clones; around 80% of them occurred a single time. Of the sample, under 12% falls within the top ten clones.

Via the germline V gene, CDR1 is MNHNS and CDR2 SASEGT. The CDR3 holds 14 amino acids from the cysteine to the phenylalanine. Of all the DNA, just the CDR3 is kept, 42 bases in frame from base 1. V is reduced by 3 bases and J by 6 bases, leaving a spacing of 12 bases between them. This record comes from a study of blood T cell repertoires in COVID-19 (TCRdb year 2020). About the full investigation: Samples covering the acute and convalescent phases of COVID-19 were provided by collaborators in the United States, Italy and Spain. The prospective study material was composed of cDNA or gDNA derived from T cells, B-cell-depleted T cells, or PBMCs. Subjects who had been exposed to COVID-19, were actively infected with it, or had recovered from it provided the deeply sampled blood TCRbeta repertoires that made up the dataset. The repertoires were released in a freely available public database meant as a resource for research on the immune response to SARS-CoV-2. Samples were obtained from the ongoing ImmuneRACE study (first 160 participants) and from 1,254 subjects provided by 6 global collaborators. Nearly every sample came with metadata listing a de-identified subject ID, COVID-19 status, age in years and sex. Where HLA class I and class II types were available, the types were taken from metadata supplied by the sample provider, not from assay-based typing.

One collaborating source in Seattle enrolled patients while the patients were actively infected and followed the patients over time throughout the course of disease. Collaborating institutions collected whole blood in K2EDTA tubes following their own protocols. For TCRbeta analysis, collaborators shipped samples as frozen whole blood, isolated PBMCs, or DNA extracted from either of those sample types. The full study reports these points: How much clinical and demographic metadata was included differed by source and by participant, and the metadata was provided uncurated.

The receptor chain draws on TRBV6-1 and TRBJ1-5; tentative D gene TRBD1, with 5 bases matching. Sequencing was done on a sample of peripheral blood. This TCR came from a woman of 80 years or more with COVID-19, enrolled during active disease. The sequenced DNA is TGTGCCAGCAGTGAGACCGGGGGGATTCAGCCCCAGCATTTT. Its translation is CASSETGGIQPQHF.